This is a list of T cell receptor beta chains from one sample in a study of T cell responses to AZD1222 COVID-19 vaccine. Measured with immunoSEQ multiplex PCR; TCRdb has only the in-frame clones, and not every one. The sample has approximately 140,000 clones; around 83% are singletons. The sample in question was peripheral blood, obtained on day 0 of MenACWY control vaccination. The source of these receptors is an adult in good health. The CDR3 runs from the conserved cysteine through the conserved F or W. Fields, in order: D gene, clone size, V gene, J gene, CDR3 length, CDR3 DNA, CDR3 protein. The D gene is left open where the match is weak. Not every row has a clone size; where given, it reads once, few, many or a size class.

d_gene: .
abundance: .
v_gene: TRBV6-5
j_gene: TRBJ2-7
len: 13
CDR3nt: TGTGCCAGCAGTACTACAGGGACGGGAGAGCAGTACTTC
CDR3aa: CASSTTGTGEQYF

d_gene: TRBD1
abundance: .
v_gene: TRBV11-2
j_gene: TRBJ1-1
len: 15
CDR3nt: TGTGCCAGCAGCTTAGGGGACAGGGGTAACACTGAAGCTTTCTTT
CDR3aa: CASSLGDRGNTEAFF

d_gene: .
abundance: .
v_gene: TRBV7-9
j_gene: TRBJ2-1
len: 12
CDR3nt: TGTGCCAGCAGCTTAGATGTCAATGAGCAGTTCTTC
CDR3aa: CASSLDVNEQFF

d_gene: .
abundance: once
v_gene: TRBV9
j_gene: TRBJ1-1
len: 15
CDR3nt: TGTGCCAGCAGCGTAGGGGATCTCATGAACACTGAAGCTTTCTTT
CDR3aa: CASSVGDLMNTEAFF

d_gene: .
abundance: .
v_gene: TRBV27
j_gene: TRBJ1-2
len: 14
CDR3nt: TGTGCCAGCAGTCCGGCCATTGAGTTTGGCGGCTACACCTTC
CDR3aa: CASSPAIEFGGYTF

d_gene: .
abundance: .
v_gene: TRBV12-3/TRBV12-4
j_gene: TRBJ2-7
len: 13
CDR3nt: TGTGCCAGCAAACTTACCGCGAAACACGAGCAGTACTTC
CDR3aa: CASKLTAKHEQYF

d_gene: TRBD1
abundance: .
v_gene: TRBV24-1
j_gene: TRBJ2-7
len: 13
CDR3nt: TGTGCCACCAGTGACGGGACAGGGGATGAGCAGTACTTC
CDR3aa: CATSDGTGDEQYF

d_gene: .
abundance: few
v_gene: TRBV19
j_gene: TRBJ2-3
len: 17
CDR3nt: TGTGCCAGTAGTACCCCTGGACCTTTCGCCAGGACAGATACGCAGTATTTT
CDR3aa: CASSTPGPFARTDTQYF

d_gene: TRBD2
abundance: .
v_gene: TRBV27
j_gene: TRBJ2-3
len: 18
CDR3nt: TGTGCCAGCAGTTTAAAGTGGGATGCCCGGGGGGGACGTGAGGAGCAGTATTTT
CDR3aa: CASSLKWDARGGREEQYF

d_gene: .
abundance: .
v_gene: TRBV6-6
j_gene: TRBJ1-6
len: 13
CDR3nt: TGTGCCACCTCTGGACAGCCGAATTCACCCCTCCACTTT
CDR3aa: CATSGQPNSPLHF

d_gene: TRBD1
abundance: .
v_gene: TRBV6-1
j_gene: TRBJ2-7
len: 15
CDR3nt: TGTGCCAGCAGTGACCGGGACAGGGGGCACTACGAGCAGTACTTC
CDR3aa: CASSDRDRGHYEQYF

d_gene: .
abundance: .
v_gene: TRBV30
j_gene: TRBJ1-2
len: 12
CDR3nt: TGTGCCTGGAACGAAGGGAGTAATGGCTACACCTTC
CDR3aa: CAWNEGSNGYTF

d_gene: .
abundance: .
v_gene: TRBV15
j_gene: TRBJ1-3
len: 17
CDR3nt: TGTGCCACCAGCAGAGATCGGTGGGGGCTATCTGGAAACACCATATATTTT
CDR3aa: CATSRDRWGLSGNTIYF

d_gene: TRBD1
abundance: .
v_gene: TRBV4-1
j_gene: TRBJ1-2
len: 15
CDR3nt: TGCGCCAGCAGCCAAGAGGACAGGAGATCCTATGGCTACACCTTC
CDR3aa: CASSQEDRRSYGYTF

d_gene: .
abundance: once
v_gene: TRBV19
j_gene: TRBJ2-2
len: 14
CDR3nt: TGTGCCAGTAGTCTCCGAGTTGGCGCCGGGGAGCTGTTTTTT
CDR3aa: CASSLRVGAGELFF

d_gene: .
abundance: .
v_gene: TRBV19
j_gene: TRBJ1-1
len: 16
CDR3nt: TGTGCCAGTAGTCAATCCCCACAGGGAGGAGGTACTGAAGCTTTCTTT
CDR3aa: CASSQSPQGGGTEAFF

d_gene: .
abundance: .
v_gene: TRBV5-6
j_gene: TRBJ2-7
len: 14
CDR3nt: TGTGCCAGCAACCCTTCGGGACGGCACTTCGAGCAGTACTTC
CDR3aa: CASNPSGRHFEQYF

d_gene: TRBD2
abundance: .
v_gene: TRBV4-2
j_gene: TRBJ2-7
len: 14
CDR3nt: TGTGCCAGCAGCGCTTCCCGGGGGGGGGTAGAGCAGTACTTC
CDR3aa: CASSASRGGVEQYF

d_gene: .
abundance: .
v_gene: TRBV14
j_gene: TRBJ1-2
len: 13
CDR3nt: TGTGCCAGCAGCCAAGATCCAGGCTATGGCTACACCTTC
CDR3aa: CASSQDPGYGYTF

d_gene: .
abundance: .
v_gene: TRBV5-4
j_gene: TRBJ1-2
len: 15
CDR3nt: TGTGCCAGCAGCTGGGATCTCAGGGGCGACTATGGCTACACCTTC
CDR3aa: CASSWDLRGDYGYTF

d_gene: TRBD1
abundance: few
v_gene: TRBV7-9
j_gene: TRBJ2-7
len: 17
CDR3nt: TGTGCCAGCAGCCCCCTACTCGACAGGGGGAGCTCCTACGAGCAGTACTTC
CDR3aa: CASSPLLDRGSSYEQYF

d_gene: TRBD1
abundance: .
v_gene: TRBV3-1/TRBV3-2
j_gene: TRBJ1-3
len: 20
CDR3nt: TGTGCCAGCAGCCGCAAGGGGACCGGACAGGGGAGGTCGAGTGGAAACACCATATATTTT
CDR3aa: CASSRKGTGQGRSSGNTIYF

d_gene: .
abundance: .
v_gene: TRBV6-6
j_gene: TRBJ1-5
len: 12
CDR3nt: TGTGCCAGCAGTTACCCCGGCCAGCCCCAGCATTTT
CDR3aa: CASSYPGQPQHF

d_gene: .
abundance: .
v_gene: TRBV18
j_gene: TRBJ2-6
len: 17
CDR3nt: TGTGCCAGCTCACCAATGGAGAGGGGCTCTGGGGCCAACGTCCTGACTTTC
CDR3aa: CASSPMERGSGANVLTF

d_gene: .
abundance: .
v_gene: TRBV5-6
j_gene: TRBJ1-5
len: 14
CDR3nt: TGTGCCAGCAGCTCCCGGGACTTCGGTCAGCCCCAGCATTTT
CDR3aa: CASSSRDFGQPQHF

d_gene: .
abundance: .
v_gene: TRBV3-1/TRBV3-2
j_gene: TRBJ1-5
len: 15
CDR3nt: TGTGCCAGCAGTCAAAAATCAGGGCACCGTCAGCCCCAGCATTTT
CDR3aa: CASSQKSGHRQPQHF

d_gene: .
abundance: few
v_gene: TRBV6-6
j_gene: TRBJ1-4
len: 13
CDR3nt: TGTGCCACTTCGGACACGAGTAATGAAAAACTGTTTTTT
CDR3aa: CATSDTSNEKLFF

d_gene: .
abundance: .
v_gene: TRBV4-1
j_gene: TRBJ2-1
len: 16
CDR3nt: TGCGCCAGCAGCCCCCATGGGGCTGAAACATACAATGAGCAGTTCTTC
CDR3aa: CASSPHGAETYNEQFF

d_gene: TRBD2
abundance: once
v_gene: TRBV3-1/TRBV3-2
j_gene: TRBJ2-1
len: 17
CDR3nt: TGTGCCAGCAGCCAAGATATTTGGACTAGCGGGATGAATGAGCAGTTCTTC
CDR3aa: CASSQDIWTSGMNEQFF

d_gene: TRBD2
abundance: once
v_gene: TRBV29-1
j_gene: TRBJ2-2
len: 16
CDR3nt: TGCAGCGTTGTGGGGCAGCGGGAATTGAACACCGGGGAGCTGTTTTTT
CDR3aa: CSVVGQRELNTGELFF

d_gene: .
abundance: .
v_gene: TRBV3-1/TRBV3-2
j_gene: TRBJ1-1
len: 13
CDR3nt: TGTGCCAGCAGCCAAGTGGGGAACACTGAAGCTTTCTTT
CDR3aa: CASSQVGNTEAFF

d_gene: .
abundance: .
v_gene: TRBV5-1
j_gene: TRBJ2-2
len: 15
CDR3nt: TGCGCCAGCAGCTTCCAGGTGCTAAACACCGGGGAGCTGTTTTTT
CDR3aa: CASSFQVLNTGELFF

d_gene: .
abundance: .
v_gene: TRBV5-1
j_gene: TRBJ1-1
len: 14
CDR3nt: TGCGCCAGCAAGGAGCCAGGCATGAACACTGAAGCTTTCTTT
CDR3aa: CASKEPGMNTEAFF